This TCR beta chain originates from a study of spatial heterogeneity in lung cancer. On the study more broadly: Averaged across combinations, each unique TCR and UMI pairing appeared more than ten times in raw reads, which were uncorrected.

In its sample, this clonotype was seen many times. Time point in this sample: sample taken at primary tumor resection. The CDR3 is made up of 13 amino acids. Between the trimmed V and J ends, which lost 0 bases and 4 bases, there was a span of 4 bases. Germline lookup yields CDR1 LGHDT and CDR2 YNNKEL (reference sequence). Each CDR3 protein gets one entry after TCRdb re-called the 5' RACE reads with MiXCR. The sample consists of tens of thousands of distinct CDR3 sequences, 3.1% of them appearing once. This TCR came from a male donor with early-stage non-small cell lung cancer. This specimen consisted of normal lung tissue next to the tumor, obtained at surgery. The gene calls are TRBV3-1 and TRBJ1-5; D is undetermined. In DNA form, the CDR3 reads TGTGCCAGCAGCCAAGACCAGAATCAGCCCCAGCATTTT. Translated: CASSQDQNQPQHF.